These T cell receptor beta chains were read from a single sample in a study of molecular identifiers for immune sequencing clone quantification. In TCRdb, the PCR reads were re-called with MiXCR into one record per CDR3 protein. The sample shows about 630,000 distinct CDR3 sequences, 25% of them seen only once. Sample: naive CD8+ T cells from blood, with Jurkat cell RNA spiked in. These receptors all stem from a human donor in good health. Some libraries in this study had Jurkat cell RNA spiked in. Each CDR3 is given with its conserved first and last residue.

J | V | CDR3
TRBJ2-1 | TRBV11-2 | CARRVSSGHYNAQFF
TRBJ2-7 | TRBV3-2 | CASSHPRRSGQYF
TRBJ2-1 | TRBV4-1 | CASSLDPGGLGNEQFF
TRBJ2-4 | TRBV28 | CASSPILAGAAVAKNIQYF
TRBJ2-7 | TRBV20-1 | CSARTTLAANEQYF
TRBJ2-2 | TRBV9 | CASSVLSGSAGELFF
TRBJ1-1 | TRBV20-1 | CSAPPSGTDHTEAFF
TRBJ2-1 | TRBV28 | CASRPGGRYSSYNEQFF
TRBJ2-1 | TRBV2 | CASSEFDNEQFF
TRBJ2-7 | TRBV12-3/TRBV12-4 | CASSFRLGTYEQYF
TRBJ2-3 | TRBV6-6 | CASTTPSSTDTQYF
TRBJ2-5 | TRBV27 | CASSTLTSSGVETQYF
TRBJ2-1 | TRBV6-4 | CASSVSASSYNEQFF
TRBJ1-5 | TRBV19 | CASSKGPSNQPQHF
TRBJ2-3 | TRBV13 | CASSGDSSADTQYF
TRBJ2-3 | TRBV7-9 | CASTPLRAYATDTQYF
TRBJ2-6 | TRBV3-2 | CASLAAIGGLSGANVLAF
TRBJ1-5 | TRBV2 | CASREQGFVSNQPQHF
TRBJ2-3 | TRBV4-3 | CASSQDWSTAGHLTDTQYF
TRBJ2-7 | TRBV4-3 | CASSQDWTSGYEQYF
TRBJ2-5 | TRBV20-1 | CSARDERGTSVVETQYF
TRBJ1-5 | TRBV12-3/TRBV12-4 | CASSLGGGRISNQPQHF
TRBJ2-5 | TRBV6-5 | CASSGRDRGLETQYF
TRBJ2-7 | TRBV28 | CASSFSLRDEQYF
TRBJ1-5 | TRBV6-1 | CTSSEATGGGSNQPQHF
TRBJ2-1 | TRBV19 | CASSILSGGPNEQFF
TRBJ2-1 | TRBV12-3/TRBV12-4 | CATTPPRGYEQFF
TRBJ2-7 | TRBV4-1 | CASSQDPGQREYF
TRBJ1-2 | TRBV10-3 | CAISEPRSGSNYGYTF
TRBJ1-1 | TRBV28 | CASNTGLTEAFF
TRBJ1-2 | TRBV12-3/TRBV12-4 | CASSLFGRQGVVYGYTF
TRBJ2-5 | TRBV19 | CASHAQGKETQYF
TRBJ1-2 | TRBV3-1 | CASSLSLTDYYGYTF
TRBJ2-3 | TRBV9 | CASSVFSSGSTDTQYF
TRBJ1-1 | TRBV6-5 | CASSYGLQGYADTEAFF
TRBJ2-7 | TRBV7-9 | CASSESSGVRRYEQYF
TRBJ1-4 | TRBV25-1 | CASSKRTAQGEKLFF
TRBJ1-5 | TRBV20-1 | CSASADRVNQPQHF
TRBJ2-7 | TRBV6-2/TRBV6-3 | CASSFSGGTYEQYF
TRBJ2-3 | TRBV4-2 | CASSQDGLPVTDTQYF